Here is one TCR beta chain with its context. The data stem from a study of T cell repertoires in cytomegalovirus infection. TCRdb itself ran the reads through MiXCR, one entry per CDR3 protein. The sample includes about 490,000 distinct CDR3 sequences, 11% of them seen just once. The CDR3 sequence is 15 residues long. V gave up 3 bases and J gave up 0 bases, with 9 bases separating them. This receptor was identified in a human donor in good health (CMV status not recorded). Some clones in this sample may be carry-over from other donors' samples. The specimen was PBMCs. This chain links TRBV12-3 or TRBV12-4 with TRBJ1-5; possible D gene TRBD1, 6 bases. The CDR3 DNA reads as TGTGCCAGCAGTTTTACCAGGGGTAGCAATCAGCCCCAGCATTTT. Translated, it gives CASSFTRGSNQPQHF.